This T cell receptor (beta chain) was retrieved from a study of technical replicates of blood from several donors. Sequenced by immunoSEQ multiplex PCR; TCRdb stores in-frame clones only, minus some. Of about 78,000 clones listed, 85% to 95% are singletons. V trimming: 8 bases; J trimming: 7 bases; junction bases outside the gene matches: 14. From germline, CDR1 is LNHDA and CDR2 SQIVND (reference sequence). This CDR3 has 15 amino acids. The sequenced material came from T cells isolated from PBMCs. The sequence was obtained from a human donor in good health. V usage is TRBV19 and J usage is TRBJ1-5; TRBD1 aligns across 7 bases. The CDR3 loop is CASVPREGARQPQHF. CDR3 nucleotides: TGTGCCAGTGTACCCCGGGAGGGGGCAAGACAGCCCCAGCATTTT.